The next 19 T cell receptor beta chains were all read from a single sample in a study of lymphopenia after photon versus proton radiotherapy. TCRdb keeps only in-frame clones here, not all; method: immunoSEQ multiplex PCR. The table has 16,000 or so clones, less than 90% seen once. The specimen was peripheral blood, collected from a patient treated with proton-based radiotherapy. These receptors originate from a woman aged 55-70 years with cholangiocarcinoma. Some clones in this sample may be carry-over from other donors' samples.

The J gene is TRBJ2-7, the V gene TRBV5-1; D remains ambiguous. Germline loops: CDR1 SGHRS, CDR2 YFSETQ. The V end lost 3 bases, the J end lost 4 bases, and 5 bases lay between the germline ends. The CDR3 is 11 amino acids. The CDR3 sequence: CASSSEYEQYF. DNA for the CDR3: TGCGCCAGCAGCTCGGAGTACGAGCAGTACTTC.

This clone was picked up one time. The chain combines TRBV5-1 with TRBJ2-5, with 9 bases lining up with TRBD2. Germline loops: CDR1 SGHRS, CDR2 YFSETQ. This CDR3 contains 15 residues. The V gene end was trimmed by 0 bases and the J gene end by 4 bases; junction bases not matched to a gene: 4. The CDR3 nucleotides read TGCGCCAGCAGCTTGGGCGGGGGGGTCCGAGAGACCCAGTACTTC. Translation gives CASSLGGGVRETQYF.

The V gene is TRBV4-2, the J gene TRBJ1-4, with D unclear. Germline CDR1 reads LGHNA; CDR2 reads YNFKEQ. The V end was cut by 6 bases, the J end by 2 bases, with 10 bases between. This CDR3 is 14 amino acids long. CDR3 residues: CASREGWTNEKLFF. The CDR3 region has the DNA TGTGCCAGCAGGGAGGGTTGGACTAATGAAAAACTGTTTTTT.

This clone was detected only once. The chain uses TRBV18 and TRBJ1-4, with 9 bases identical to TRBD1. The CDR3 loop spans 14 amino acids. Germline CDR1 and CDR2: KGHSH and LQKENI. J gave up 5 bases and V 3 bases, and 1 base lay outside the gene matches. The CDR3 DNA follows: TGTGCCAGCTCACCGGGGACAGGGAATGAAAAACTGTTTTTT. Residues: CASSPGTGNEKLFF.

The rearrangement links TRBV11-2 to TRBJ2-5; D is perhaps TRBD2 (5 bases). V dropped 5 bases and J dropped 14 bases, with 21 bases sitting between them. In germline, CDR1 is SGHAT, CDR2 FQNNGV. This CDR3 contains 13 residues. CDR3 region: CASSAVGSPGCYF. CDR3 DNA sequence: TGTGCCAGCAGCGCGGTAGGGTCGCCGGGATGCTACTTC.

This chain joins TRBV4-3 and TRBJ2-1, with D unresolved. Trimming left V 6 bases short and J 2 bases short, with 8 bases between. Germline loops: CDR1 LGHNA, CDR2 YSLEER. The CDR3 extends over 13 amino acids. This CDR3 is CASSPTTYNEQFF. The CDR3 DNA reads TGCGCCAGCAGTCCAACAACCTACAATGAGCAGTTCTTC.

The rearrangement uses TRBV6-5 and TRBJ2-1; D gene ambiguous. V lost 0 bases and J lost 8, with 8 bases in between. In germline, CDR1 is MNHEY, CDR2 SVGAGI. The length of the CDR3 is 13 residues. The CDR3 loop is CASSYSWGDEQFF. As DNA, the CDR3 is TGTGCCAGCAGTTACTCGTGGGGTGATGAGCAGTTCTTC.

V is TRBV9 and J is TRBJ2-1, with 8 bases that match TRBD2. The CDR3 spans 20 residues. The germline CDR1 and CDR2 sequences are SGDLS and YYNGEE. V lost 0 bases and J lost 7; bases outside the gene matches: 21. CDR3: CASSVGSSPREGRIGNEQFF. The CDR3 DNA sequence: TGTGCCAGCAGCGTAGGTTCCTCTCCCCGGGAGGGCCGGATAGGGAATGAGCAGTTCTTC.

The chain employs TRBV10-3 and TRBJ2-1, with D possibly matching TRBD2 (5 bases). The CDR3 length is 13 residues. Germline CDR1 reads ENHRY; CDR2 reads SYGVKD. Between the trimmed V and J ends, which lost 3 bases and 9 bases, there was a span of 12 bases. DNA of the CDR3: TGTGCCATCAGTGAAGAACTAGTCGGTGAGCAGTTCTTC. Translation: CAISEELVGEQFF.

This chain links TRBV27 with TRBJ1-1, with 10 positions matching TRBD1. This CDR3 region has 17 residues. V shed 1 base and J 8 bases; nucleotides not matched to a gene: 13. Germline assignment: CDR1 MNHEY and CDR2 SMNVEV (reference sequence). CDR3 nucleotide sequence: TGTGCCAGCAGTTTATACCAAAGGACAGGGGGAATTCGGGAAGCTTTCTTT. Translating gives CASSLYQRTGGIREAFF.

The chain carries TRBV5-4 and TRBJ2-3; D not resolved. Trimming pared 4 bases from V and 1 base from J, leaving 7 bases between. Germline V gene lookup returns CDR1 SGHNT and CDR2 YYREEE (reference sequence). CDR3 length: 13 amino acids. CDR3 loop: CASSKTGTDTQYF. The CDR3 nucleotides read TGTGCCAGCAGCAAAACAGGCACAGATACGCAGTATTTT.

The chain links TRBV6-5 to TRBJ2-1; D ambiguous. The germline CDR1 and CDR2 sequences are MNHEY and SVGAGI. Trimming removed 6 bases from V and 4 bases from J, with 7 bases in between. The CDR3 is made up of 12 amino acids. CDR3 amino acids: CASSRRYNEQFF. The CDR3 DNA sequence: TGTGCCAGCAGCAGGCGGTACAATGAGCAGTTCTTC.

This sequence joins TRBV11-3 and TRBJ2-3; D ambiguous. Germline assignment: CDR1 SGHNT and CDR2 YENEEA. CDR3 length equals 13 residues. Trimming cost V 5 bases and J 0 bases, with 6 bases left between them. The CDR3 DNA sequence: TGTGCCAGCAGCGGCAGTAGCACAGATACGCAGTATTTT. This sequence encodes CASSGSSTDTQYF.

V gene TRBV9 combines with J gene TRBJ2-3, with 8 nucleotides matching TRBD1. Germline V gives CDR1 SGDLS, CDR2 YYNGEE. The V segment lost 4 bases and the J segment 2 bases; nucleotides outside the gene matches: 12. The CDR3 runs 17 residues. The CDR3 sequence: CASSRTGSRSFTDTQYF. The CDR3 DNA reads TGTGCCAGCAGCCGGACAGGGAGTCGGTCTTTCACAGATACGCAGTATTTT.

The V gene is TRBV29-1, the J gene TRBJ1-2; D gene ambiguous. The CDR3 spans 13 residues. Trimming removed 6 bases from V and 0 bases from J, with 11 bases in between. Looked up from germline, CDR1 is SQVTM and CDR2 is ANQGSEA. The CDR3 DNA sequence: TGCAGCGTGCCTACCACCGCTAACTATGGCTACACCTTC. The encoded protein is CSVPTTANYGYTF.

V gene TRBV14 combines with J gene TRBJ2-7; D tentatively reads TRBD1 or TRBD2 (6 bases each). V shed 2 bases and J shed 2 bases, with 13 bases lying between them. Germline lookup yields CDR1 SGHDN and CDR2 FVKESK. The CDR3 is made up of 15 amino acids. CDR3 residues: CASSQLGGWPYEQYF. The CDR3 region has the DNA TGTGCCAGCAGCCAATTAGGGGGGTGGCCCTACGAGCAGTACTTC.

The chain links TRBV19 to TRBJ1-5, with D unresolved. Germline CDR1 reads LNHDA; CDR2 reads SQIVND (reference sequence). The CDR3 covers 10 residues. For the CDR3, the DNA is TGTGAGGAGGGAGGACAGCCCCAGCATTTT. This codes for CEEGGQPQHF.

This chain uses TRBV2 with TRBJ1-5; no clear D gene. The CDR3 extends over 15 amino acids. The germline V and J ends were trimmed by 6 bases and 5 bases, with 17 bases remaining between them. Germline V gene lookup returns CDR1 SNHLY and CDR2 FYNNEI. CDR3 nucleotides: TGTGCCAGCAGACCTATACACTCCTTTGATCAGCCCCAGCATTTT. It yields the protein CASRPIHSFDQPQHF.

This clone was counted between two and nine times. The genes are TRBV11-3 and TRBJ2-1; 12 nucleotides match TRBD2. CDR3 size: 16 residues. J gave up 8 bases and V 4 bases, and 9 bases lay outside the gene matches. Germline CDR1 is SGHNT and CDR2 is YENEEA. In DNA form, the CDR3 reads TGTGCCAGCAGCTCCCTGACTAGCGGGGGTTTGGATGAGCAGTTCTTC. Its translation is CASSSLTSGGLDEQFF.